The next 17 T cell receptor beta chains were all read from a single sample in a study of cytomegalovirus exposure and HLA in healthy donors. Primers included in the PCR were 60 Vbeta and 13 Jbeta primers. The table came from immunoSEQ multiplex PCR; TCRdb's copy has only in-frame clones and leaves some out. The table records approximately 190,000 clones, over 65% of them present only once. The specimen was PBMCs. These receptors were obtained from a woman in her forties or fifties in good health and CMV-seropositive.

The J gene is TRBJ2-2, the V gene TRBV5-4, with 9 nucleotides matching TRBD1. Germline CDR1 reads SGHNT; CDR2 reads YYREEE (reference sequence). The CDR3 covers 15 residues. The trim removed 6 bases at V and 2 bases at J, leaving 5 bases unmatched. The CDR3 sequence is CASTVQGANTGELFF. For the CDR3, the DNA is TGTGCCAGCACCGTACAGGGGGCTAACACCGGGGAGCTGTTTTTT.

The chain combines TRBV7-8 with TRBJ1-1, with D unclear. Germline values: CDR1 SGHVS, CDR2 FQNEAQ. The CDR3 sequence is 14 residues long. The ends were cut back, 3 bases at V and 2 bases at J, with 10 bases in the middle. The CDR3 spells CASSFLAVNTEAFF. For the CDR3, the DNA is TGTGCCAGCAGCTTCCTCGCAGTTAACACTGAAGCTTTCTTT.

The CDR3 DNA reads as TGTGCCAGCAGCCAGGACAGGGGGAGAACTCAGCCCCAGCATTTT. Translated: CASSQDRGRTQPQHF. The V gene is TRBV6-5, the J gene TRBJ1-5, with 10 bases identical to TRBD1. Germline loops: CDR1 MNHEY, CDR2 SVGAGI. The CDR3 has 15 residues. V was pared by 6 bases and J by 6 bases, with 8 bases of the junction left unmatched.

CDR3 coding DNA: TGCGCCAGCAGCTTAAGCGGGGGGGCGAACGGGGAGCTGTTTTTT. It is translated as CASSLSGGANGELFF. V is TRBV5-1 and J is TRBJ2-2, with 10 bases fitting TRBD2. This CDR3 has 15 amino acids. Germline assignment: CDR1 SGHRS and CDR2 YFSETQ. V shed 2 bases and J 7 bases; nucleotides not matched to a gene: 5.

The rearrangement joins TRBV10-3 to TRBJ2-5, with TRBD2 matching over 7 bases. The J call may be wrong; the DNA end is better matched by TRBJ2-7. CDR1 and CDR2 from the germline V gene are ENHRY and SYGVKD. The CDR3 consists of 15 residues. CDR3 coding DNA: TGTGCCATCAGTGTAGAGGACGGACTAGTAGACGAGCAGTACTTC. It is translated as CAISVEDGLVDEQYF.

This clone came up a few times. The chain recombines TRBV4-1 with TRBJ1-5; D perhaps matches TRBD1 (5 bases). Between the trimmed V and J ends, which lost 0 bases and 4 bases, there was a span of 16 bases. This CDR3 is built from 17 residues. Germline V lookup: CDR1 MGHRA, CDR2 YSYEKL. Written as DNA, the CDR3 is TGCGCCAGCAGCCAAGAAGGGGCCTACCGGCCTAATCAGCCCCAGCATTTT. Its translation is CASSQEGAYRPNQPQHF.

The sample holds one count of this clone. V and J are TRBV6-6 and TRBJ2-4; perhaps TRBD1 as D (6 bases). V lost 0 bases and J 1 base, leaving 7 bases between the germline ends. The germline gives CDR1 MNHNY, CDR2 SVGAGI (reference sequence). The CDR3 is 15 residues long. The CDR3 sequence is CASSYSGGAKNIQYF. As DNA, the CDR3 is TGTGCCAGCAGTTACTCTGGGGGCGCCAAAAACATTCAGTACTTC.

This chain connects TRBV6-6 to TRBJ1-4; 9 bases align to TRBD1. The CDR3 spans 15 residues. V lost 5 bases, J lost 8 bases, and 9 bases stayed unmatched. Germline-derived CDR1 and CDR2 are MNHNY and SVGAGI (reference sequence). The chain's CDR3 is CASSRRGQGGEKLFF. CDR3 sequence (DNA): TGTGCCAGCAGTCGCCGGGGACAGGGTGGGGAAAAACTGTTTTTT.

This rearrangement joins TRBV28 to TRBJ1-6; D might be TRBD1 (6 bases). The CDR3 extends over 14 amino acids. The V gene lost 6 bases and the J gene lost 10 bases, with 16 bases spanning the gap. Looked up from germline, CDR1 is MDHEN and CDR2 is SYDVKM. CDR3: CASRMTGASSPLHF. The CDR3 nucleotides are TGTGCCAGCAGGATGACAGGCGCTAGCTCACCCCTCCACTTT. Together with reference TRBV28 and TRBJ1-6, the CDR3 gives the full variable domain: DVKVTQSSRYLVKRTGEKVFLECVQDMDHENMFWYRQDPGLGLRLIYFSYDVKMKEKGDIPEGYSVSREKKERFSLILESASTNQTSMYLCASRMTGASSPLHFGNGTRLTVT.

The V gene is TRBV6-6, the J gene TRBJ2-5; D unresolved. Germline V gene lookup returns CDR1 MNHNY and CDR2 SVGAGI (reference sequence). The V gene lost 6 bases and the J gene lost 2 bases, with 7 bases spanning the gap. The CDR3 has 12 residues. The CDR3 region has the DNA TGTGCCAGCAGGACTCCGCAAGAGACCCAGTACTTC. Its protein product is CASRTPQETQYF.

About this clone itself: Mismatch with germline at one junction end may stem from a read error. V gene TRBV7-9 combines with J gene TRBJ2-3; 8 bases match TRBD2. CDR3 size: 18 residues. Per the germline V gene, CDR1 is SEHNR and CDR2 is FQNEAQ (reference sequence). The CDR3 bases are TGTTCCAGCGGCTCGGGGGGCTGGTTAGCGGGGACCACAGATACGCAGTATTTT. This sequence encodes CSSGSGGWLAGTTDTQYF. The full variable domain, with the rest looked up from reference TRBV7-9 and TRBJ2-3, is DTGVSQNPRHKITKRGQNVTFRCDPISEHNRLYWYRQTLGQGPEFLTYFQNEAQLEKSRLLSDRFSAERPKGSFSTLEIQRTEQGDSAMYLCSSGSGGWLAGTTDTQYFGPGTRLTVL.

This clone was picked up one time. The chain joins TRBV5-8 to TRBJ2-7; 11 nucleotides align to TRBD2. CDR3 size: 17 residues. V lost 4 bases, J lost 3 bases, and 12 bases stayed unmatched. CDR1 and CDR2 (germline): SGHTS, YDEGEE. Written as DNA, the CDR3 is TGTGCCAGCAGCATCCAGGTAACTAGCGGGAGCCTCTACGAGCAGTACTTC. Translated, it gives CASSIQVTSGSLYEQYF.

This clone showed up just once. This sequence joins TRBV28 and TRBJ2-2; 12 bases map to TRBD2. V lost 5 bases, J lost 3 bases, and 7 bases stayed unmatched. This CDR3 region has 17 residues. The V gene's germline CDR1 is MDHEN and CDR2 SYDVKM. The CDR3 DNA reads TGTGCCAGCAGTACTCCCCTAGCGGGGGGGCACACCGGGGAGCTGTTTTTT. Its translation: CASSTPLAGGHTGELFF.

The V gene is TRBV6-4, the J gene TRBJ2-1, with 9 bases matching TRBD2. Trimming at V came to 3 bases and at J to 6 bases, leaving 6 bases not matched to a gene. The CDR3 contains 15 residues. Germline assignment: CDR1 MRHNA and CDR2 SNTAGT. The CDR3 coding sequence is TGTGCCAGCAGTGAGGGAGCGGGGGGTGGCAATGAGCAGTTCTTC. Residues: CASSEGAGGGNEQFF.

The V and J genes are TRBV7-9 and TRBJ1-1; D gene ambiguous. Looked up from germline, CDR1 is SEHNR and CDR2 is FQNEAQ (reference sequence). CDR3 size: 12 residues. V lost 6 bases and J 1 base, leaving 6 bases between the germline ends. The CDR3 nucleotides read TGTGCCAGCAGAGAGCAGAACACTGAAGCTTTCTTT. As protein: CASREQNTEAFF.

V and J are TRBV10-3 and TRBJ2-5; 9 positions match TRBD1. Germline V gene lookup returns CDR1 ENHRY and CDR2 SYGVKD. This CDR3 comprises 15 residues. Trimming cost V 2 bases and J 0 bases; bases outside gene matches: 1. CDR3 sequence (DNA): TGTGCCATCAGTGAGGGACAGGGGAACCAAGAGACCCAGTACTTC. It is translated as CAISEGQGNQETQYF.

The CDR3 nucleotides read TGTGCCAGCAGCCCCCCCGGGACAGGGGGGCTAGATACGCAGTATTTT. This gives the protein CASSPPGTGGLDTQYF. The gene calls are TRBV5-6 and TRBJ2-3; 11 bases match TRBD1. The germline CDR1 and CDR2 sequences are SGHDT and YYEEEE. The CDR3 totals 16 residues. Trimming removed 4 bases from V and 5 bases from J; junction bases left unmatched: 9.